This T cell receptor beta chain comes out of a study of T cell repertoires in cytomegalovirus infection. Trimming cost V 8 bases and J 3 bases; bases outside gene matches: 6. Looked up from germline, CDR1 is LNHNV and CDR2 is YYDKDF (reference sequence). The CDR3 consists of 13 residues. In regard to this clonotype: The antigen is undetermined.

Each CDR3 protein is one row after TCRdb ran MiXCR on the reads. The sample consists of around 300,000 distinct CDR3 sequences, roughly 25% of them appearing once. Sequences were derived from cultured PBMCs, sampled from culture after CMV antigen stimulation. The receptor's source is a human donor in good health (CMV status not recorded). Some clones in this sample may be carry-over from other donors' samples. This chain joins TRBV15 and TRBJ1-2; 7 bases are a match to TRBD1. This chain's CDR3 is CATGQVGDYGYTF. The CDR3 DNA reads TGTGCCACCGGACAGGTCGGGGACTATGGCTACACCTTC. Full variable domain (outside the CDR3, taken from reference TRBV15 and TRBJ1-2): DAMVIQNPRYQVTQFGKPVTLSCSQTLNHNVMYWYQQKSSQAPKLLFHYYDKDFNNEADTPDNFQSRRPNTSFCFLDIRSPGLGDTAMYLCATGQVGDYGYTFGSGTRLTVV.